This TCR beta chain was obtained from a study of blood T cell repertoires in COVID-19 (TCRdb year 2020). Background on the whole study: Samples covering the acute and convalescent phases of COVID-19 were provided by collaborators in the United States, Italy and Spain. The material from the prospective study consisted of cDNA or gDNA derived from T cells, B-cell-depleted T cells, or PBMCs. Subjects who had been exposed to COVID-19, were actively infected with it, or had recovered from it provided the deeply sampled blood TCRbeta repertoires that made up the dataset. The repertoires were released in a freely available public database intended as a resource for research on the immune response to SARS-CoV-2. Samples were obtained from the ongoing ImmuneRACE study (first 160 participants) and from about 1,300 subjects provided by 6 global collaborators. The sample metadata nearly always contained a de-identified subject ID, COVID-19 status, age in years and sex. Where available, HLA class I and class II types were taken from metadata supplied by the sample provider and were not determined by assay-based typing. What the study reported, not specific to this receptor: The quantity of clinical and demographic metadata differed by source and by participant and was supplied without curation.

The collaborating institutions used their own protocols to collect whole blood in K2EDTA tubes. For TCRbeta analysis, collaborators shipped samples as frozen whole blood, isolated PBMCs, or DNA extracted from either of those sample types. Worth noting for this clone: Its target antigen remains unknown. One base away there is no much larger clone; base qualities are not given.

TCRbeta CDR3 regions were amplified from genomic DNA by means of the immunoSEQ Assay, a bias-controlled multiplex PCR. In the original analysis: The number of nucleated cells in each sample was estimated from the amplification of reference gene primers within the assay. To quantify the absolute abundance of each unique TCRbeta CDR3 rearrangement, sequence reads were collapsed and filtered. Productive Simpson clonality was computed per sample as the square root of Simpson's diversity index over productive rearrangements. TCRdb mirrors the immuneACCESS table, restricted to in-frame sequences. Some clones are absent from its copies; in checked studies, under half trace to an unresolved V gene, and the reason for the others is unknown. The DNA gave D and trimming, while V, J and clone size come from that table. Across this sample there are 50,000 to 75,000 clones, with about 92% seen only once. Together, the top ten hold around 4.6% of the sample.

The clonotype originates from a man over 45 with active COVID-19. Sequencing was carried out using peripheral blood.

The CDR3 loop reads CASSLVRRSEAFF. The sequence in DNA is TGTGCCAGCAGCTTAGTAAGGAGATCTGAAGCTTTCTTT. This chain joins TRBV11-3 to TRBJ1-1; no D segment can be confidently identified. CDR1 is given as SGHNT and CDR2 as YENEEA, both from the germline V gene. The trim is 1 base for V and 6 bases for J, with a gap of 9 bases between the germline ends. Spanning cysteine to phenylalanine, the CDR3 consists of 13 amino acids. Just the 39-base CDR3 DNA is kept, in frame starting at base 1.